The 26 T cell receptor beta chains below all came from one sample that was sequenced in a study of beta chain features in type 1 diabetes. Reverse transcribing all isolated RNA meant expressed TCRB transcripts were sequenced. The assay was immunoSEQ multiplex PCR, and TCRdb's table has in-frame clones only and misses some. Counted here are 200,000 to 250,000 clones, roughly 15% occurring once; the ten biggest clones make up roughly 0.028%. Sequencing used naive CD4+ T cells from blood. These TCRs come from a woman between 35 and 50 years old in good health.

The chain links TRBV5-1 to TRBJ2-3; TRBD2 matches at 8 bases. The CDR3 length is 15 residues. V was clipped by 0 bases and J by 5 bases; unmatched bases: 5. Per germline, CDR1 SGHRS and CDR2 YFSETQ. CDR3 residues: CASSLAGGLGDTQYF. The CDR3 coding sequence is TGCGCCAGCAGCTTGGCGGGGGGGCTGGGAGATACGCAGTATTTT.

Only a few counts were recorded for this clone. V is TRBV7-2 and J is TRBJ2-1, with D possibly matching TRBD1 (6 bases). Trimming took off 4 bases at V and 5 bases at J, with 9 bases between the two ends. Germline V lookup: CDR1 SGHTA, CDR2 FQGNSA. This CDR3 region has 13 residues. The CDR3 region is CASSSGQNNEQFF. CDR3 sequence (DNA): TGTGCCAGCAGCTCAGGACAGAACAATGAGCAGTTCTTC.

This chain uses TRBV27 with TRBJ1-5; D is undetermined. Germline-derived CDR1 and CDR2 are MNHEY and SMNVEV (reference sequence). Deletions cut 2 bases from V and 9 bases from J, with 14 bases between. The CDR3 extends over 14 amino acids. The CDR3 sequence is CASSLKAPPGPQHF. For the CDR3, the DNA is TGTGCCAGCAGTTTAAAGGCGCCACCGGGGCCCCAGCATTTT.

CDR3 bases: TGCGCCAGCAGTAAGAAGCAGAGGGACACTGAAGCTTTCTTT. Translation gives CASSKKQRDTEAFF. The chain couples TRBV10-1 to TRBJ1-1; D gene unclear. Trimming cost V 5 bases and J 3 bases, with 13 bases left between them. Germline-derived CDR1 and CDR2 are WNHNN and SYGVQD (reference sequence). The CDR3 is 14 amino acids.

This clone turned up a few times. The V call is TRBV19, the J call TRBJ1-1; TRBD1 aligns across 7 bases. Germline CDR1 reads LNHDA; CDR2 reads SQIVND (reference sequence). The CDR3 spans 14 residues. The V segment lost 6 bases and the J segment 6 bases; nucleotides outside the gene matches: 10. The CDR3 nucleotides are TGTGCCAGTAGCCACGTTAGGGACAGCTCTGAAGCTTTCTTT. The encoded protein is CASSHVRDSSEAFF.

This clone was counted between two and nine times. The chain uses TRBV7-6 and TRBJ2-7, with 7 bases that match TRBD2. J lost 0 bases, V lost 1 base, and 9 bases had no gene match. CDR3 length: 17 residues. In germline, CDR1 is SGHVS, CDR2 FNYEAQ. As DNA, the CDR3 is TGTGCCAGCAGCTTAGATTTCTCAAGGACTAGCTCCTACGAGCAGTACTTC. Encoded protein: CASSLDFSRTSSYEQYF.

This clone was found a few times. V gene TRBV5-1 combines with J gene TRBJ2-7; D perhaps matches TRBD1 (6 bases). CDR3 length: 13 amino acids. V lost 0 bases, J lost 6 bases, and 10 bases lay in between. The germline gives CDR1 SGHRS, CDR2 YFSETQ. In DNA, the CDR3 is TGCGCCAGCAGCTTGGGCTCAGGGGCCGAGCAGTACTTC. Protein sequence: CASSLGSGAEQYF.

This clone has just a few counts. The chain employs TRBV4-3 and TRBJ2-7, with 7 bases lining up with TRBD2. Trimming cost V 1 base and J 7 bases; bases outside gene matches: 10. Germline values: CDR1 LGHNA, CDR2 YSLEER. The CDR3 is made up of 15 amino acids. In nucleotides, the CDR3 is TGCGCCAGCAGCCAAGTCGGCGGGGGTCGGGAAGAGCAGTACTTC. Its translation is CASSQVGGGREEQYF.

The chain employs TRBV29-1 and TRBJ1-1; no reliable D call. This CDR3 comprises 11 residues. V gave up 4 bases and J gave up 6 bases, with 9 bases separating them. Germline V gene sequence: CDR1 SQVTM, CDR2 ANQGSEA. The chain's CDR3 is CSVAPGPEAFF. CDR3 coding DNA: TGCAGCGTTGCCCCGGGTCCTGAAGCTTTCTTT.

This clone turned up a few times. The chain employs TRBV4-3 and TRBJ2-6, with TRBD1 identical over 10 bases. Germline V gene lookup returns CDR1 LGHNA and CDR2 YSLEER. The J segment lost 2 bases and the V segment lost 0 bases, leaving 7 bases of the junction unmatched. The length of the CDR3 is 19 residues. The CDR3 nucleotides read TGCGCCAGCAGCCAAGATACCGGCGGACAGGGGGCTGGGGCCAACGTCCTGACTTTC. Translated: CASSQDTGGQGAGANVLTF.

The V gene is TRBV5-5, the J gene TRBJ2-2; TRBD2 might be the D (6 bases). CDR3 length equals 14 residues. The V end was cut by 5 bases, the J end by 3 bases, with 11 bases between. CDR1 is SGHKS, CDR2 YYEKEE, per germline (reference sequence). CDR3 residues: CASRGTGHTGELFF. CDR3 bases: TGTGCCAGCAGGGGGACTGGACACACCGGGGAGCTGTTTTTT.

This clone was observed a few times. This chain connects TRBV7-9 to TRBJ1-6; D might be TRBD1 (5 bases). CDR1 and CDR2 from the germline V gene are SEHNR and FQNEAQ (reference sequence). The CDR3 has 14 amino acids. The ends were cut back, 5 bases at V and 5 bases at J, with 10 bases in the middle. CDR3 sequence reads: CASSLLTDNSPLHF. The CDR3, as DNA: TGTGCCAGCAGCCTACTGACAGATAATTCACCCCTCCACTTT.

The chain joins TRBV20-1 to TRBJ1-2; D not resolved. Germline V CDR1 and CDR2: DFQATT, SNEGSKA (reference sequence). The CDR3 runs 11 residues. Trimming took 3 bases from V and 8 from J, leaving 10 bases between them. In nucleotides, the CDR3 is TGCAGTGCTAGGCGGGGTGGCGGCTACACCTTC. It is translated as CSARRGGGYTF.

The genes are TRBV2 and TRBJ2-5; maybe TRBD1 (5 bases). CDR3 length: 13 amino acids. The ends were cut back, 4 bases at V and 5 bases at J, with 11 bases in the middle. Per germline, CDR1 SNHLY and CDR2 FYNNEI. The CDR3 sequence is CASSGLRVETQYF. DNA of the CDR3: TGTGCCAGCAGTGGCCTCAGGGTCGAGACCCAGTACTTC.

This clone was seen a handful of times. This chain connects TRBV6-5 to TRBJ1-2; the D is unclear. Per germline, CDR1 MNHEY and CDR2 SVGAGI. The V and J ends lost 6 bases and 6 bases respectively, with 8 bases between them. CDR3 length: 11 amino acids. CDR3 in amino acids: CASRRTHGYTF. The CDR3 region has the DNA TGTGCCAGCAGAAGGACTCATGGCTACACCTTC.

There are a few counts of this clone. V usage is TRBV5-6 and J usage is TRBJ2-7; 8 bases line up with TRBD1. The length of the CDR3 is 15 residues. V was clipped by 2 bases and J by 0 bases; unmatched bases: 4. Germline CDR1 reads SGHDT; CDR2 reads YYEEEE. The CDR3 region has the DNA TGTGCCAGCAGCTTTAATACAGGGGGCTCCTACGAGCAGTACTTC. Protein product: CASSFNTGGSYEQYF.

This clone has a handful of counts. The V gene is TRBV7-7, the J gene TRBJ2-3, with D perhaps TRBD2 (6 bases). Germline loops: CDR1 SSHAT, CDR2 FNYEAQ (reference sequence). Trimming took off 3 bases at V and 1 base at J, with 8 bases between the two ends. The CDR3 runs 14 residues. The CDR3 DNA is TGTGCCAGCAGCTTCGGGGAGGGCACAGATACGCAGTATTTT. It codes for CASSFGEGTDTQYF.

The genes are TRBV21-1 and TRBJ2-7; the table calls TRBD1, which could not be checked here. TRBV21-1 is a known pseudogene. The CDR3 extends over 13 amino acids. The CDR3 here is CASSTYFSEEQYF. As DNA, the CDR3 is TGTGCCAGCAGCACGTATTTTTCAGAAGAGCAGTACTTC.

This clone was seen a few times. The rearrangement uses TRBV7-9 and TRBJ1-2, with D possibly matching TRBD1 (6 bases). The CDR3 has 13 amino acids. Germline V gene data show CDR1 as SEHNR and CDR2 as FQNEAQ (reference sequence). The V end was cut by 8 bases, the J end by 3 bases, with 13 bases between. As DNA, the CDR3 is TGTGCCAGCCTTCACGAGGGGGACTATGGCTACACCTTC. As protein: CASLHEGDYGYTF.

CDR3 protein: CASSWEASRGYGYTF. In nucleotides, the CDR3 is TGTGCCAGCAGCTGGGAGGCGTCAAGAGGGTATGGCTACACCTTC. The chain joins TRBV11-2 to TRBJ1-2; D gene unclear. This CDR3 contains 15 residues. Trimming removed 4 bases at V and 5 bases at J, with 17 bases between. Per germline, CDR1 SGHAT and CDR2 FQNNGV.

The chain carries TRBV27 and TRBJ2-5; D gene uncertain. CDR1 is MNHEY, CDR2 SMNVEV, per germline (reference sequence). V lost 6 bases and J lost 5, with 13 bases in between. CDR3 size: 13 residues. The chain's CDR3 is CASSSMERETQYF. In DNA, the CDR3 is TGTGCCAGCAGCTCCATGGAGAGGGAGACCCAGTACTTC.

In regard to this clone: One end of the junction does not line up with germline, which may come from a read error. The J gene is TRBJ1-5, the V gene TRBV18; no clear D gene. Germline V lookup: CDR1 KGHSH, CDR2 LQKENI. This CDR3 comprises 14 residues. The CDR3 loop reads CVSSLDNSNQPQHF. The DNA of the CDR3 is TGTGTCAGCTCCCTCGACAATAGCAATCAGCCCCAGCATTTT.

The genes are TRBV10-3 and TRBJ2-7; 8 bases line up with TRBD1. Germline assignment: CDR1 ENHRY and CDR2 SYGVKD. With V trimmed by 0 bases and J by 2 bases, 6 bases remained unmatched. The CDR3 consists of 16 residues. The CDR3 spells CAISESSRTGTYEQYF. CDR3 coding DNA: TGTGCCATCAGTGAGTCGAGCAGGACAGGGACCTACGAGCAGTACTTC.

This chain uses TRBV5-1 with TRBJ2-3; the match to TRBD2 covers 12 bases. Germline-derived CDR1 and CDR2 are SGHRS and YFSETQ. The CDR3 length is 17 residues. V lost 2 bases and J lost 0; bases outside the gene matches: 4. DNA of the CDR3: TGCGCCAGCAGCTTTCGGACTAGCGGGGATAGCACAGATACGCAGTATTTT. It encodes CASSFRTSGDSTDTQYF.

The CDR3 nucleotides read TGTGCCAGCAGTCCTTCTGTGGGGGCACGATCGGGCACTGAAGCTTTCTTT. Its translation is CASSPSVGARSGTEAFF. V gene TRBV7-8 combines with J gene TRBJ1-1; D possibly corresponds to TRBD1 (6 bases). This CDR3 is built from 17 residues. V gave up 6 bases and J gave up 4 bases, with 24 bases separating them. Germline loops: CDR1 SGHVS, CDR2 FQNEAQ.

This clone has only a few counts. The J gene is TRBJ1-6, the V gene TRBV25-1; 8 bases map to TRBD1. The junction had 10 bases not matched to a gene; V was cut back by 10 bases and J by 8 bases. CDR3 length: 14 amino acids. Germline-derived CDR1 and CDR2 are MGHDK and SYGVNS. In nucleotides, the CDR3 is TGTGCCACCCGGACAGGGCCCCCTGATTCACCCCTCCACTTT. Translated, it gives CATRTGPPDSPLHF.